This T cell receptor (beta chain) was documented in a study of blood T cells in healthy people across ages. General study points: Diversity of TCR beta correlated strongly with naive T cell percentage. The recorded TCR beta diversity per million T cells decreased in a roughly linear manner with age.

The CDR3 runs 12 residues. Losses at the gene ends were 7 bases for V and 8 bases for J; bases not matched to a gene: 6. Germline loops: CDR1 SNHLY, CDR2 FYNNEI. A sample-barcoded 5' primer and a J-beta primer mix were used in a second PCR of about 7 to 11 cycles. TCRdb independently ran MiXCR on the 5' RACE reads; one entry per CDR3 protein. Of about 670,000 distinct CDR3 sequences listed, 40% to 65% are singletons. Whenever a sample was processed, at least 6.5 million PBMCs were isolated. This clonotype was found many times. The target antigen is unknown. This TCR was sampled from a woman aged 80 or over in good health. This chain joins TRBV2 and TRBJ1-2; 8 bases are a match to TRBD1. Source material: blood. CDR3 sequence (DNA): TGTGCCAGCACCGACAGGGGAAAAGGCTACACCTTC. Amino acids: CASTDRGKGYTF.